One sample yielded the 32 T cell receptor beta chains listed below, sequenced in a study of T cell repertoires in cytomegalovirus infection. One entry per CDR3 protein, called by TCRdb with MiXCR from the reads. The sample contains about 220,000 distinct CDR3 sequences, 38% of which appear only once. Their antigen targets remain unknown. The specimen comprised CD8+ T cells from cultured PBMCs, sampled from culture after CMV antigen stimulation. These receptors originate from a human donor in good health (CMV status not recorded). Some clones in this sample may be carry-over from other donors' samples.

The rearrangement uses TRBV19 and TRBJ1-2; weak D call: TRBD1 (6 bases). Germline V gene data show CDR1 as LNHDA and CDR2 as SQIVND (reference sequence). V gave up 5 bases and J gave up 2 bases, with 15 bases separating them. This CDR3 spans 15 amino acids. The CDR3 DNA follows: TGTGCCAGTAGTCAACTGGTGGGGACAAACTATGGCTACACCTTC. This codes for CASSQLVGTNYGYTF.

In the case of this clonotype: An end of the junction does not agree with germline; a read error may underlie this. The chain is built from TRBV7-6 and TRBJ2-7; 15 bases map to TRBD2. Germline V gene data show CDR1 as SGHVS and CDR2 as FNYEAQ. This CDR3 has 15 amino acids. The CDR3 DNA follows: TGTGCCAGCGGCTTCGGGACTAGCGGGAGGTACGAGCAGTACTTC. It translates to CASGFGTSGRYEQYF.

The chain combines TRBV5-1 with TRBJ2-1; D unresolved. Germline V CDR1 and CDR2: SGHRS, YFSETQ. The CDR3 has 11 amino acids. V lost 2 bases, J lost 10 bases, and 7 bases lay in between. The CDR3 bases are TGCGCCAGCAGCTTAGCGCGAGAGCAGTTCTTC. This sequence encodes CASSLAREQFF.

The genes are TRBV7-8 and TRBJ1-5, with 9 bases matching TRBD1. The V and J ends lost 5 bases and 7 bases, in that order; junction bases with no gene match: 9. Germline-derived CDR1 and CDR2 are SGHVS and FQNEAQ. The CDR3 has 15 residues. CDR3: CASSGPGQGRQPQHF. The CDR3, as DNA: TGTGCCAGCAGCGGCCCGGGACAGGGTCGGCAGCCCCAGCATTTT.

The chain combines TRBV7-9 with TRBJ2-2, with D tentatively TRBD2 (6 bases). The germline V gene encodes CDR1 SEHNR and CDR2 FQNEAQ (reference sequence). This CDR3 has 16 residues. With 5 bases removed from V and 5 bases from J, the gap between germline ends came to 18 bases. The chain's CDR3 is CASSARGGAGTGELFF. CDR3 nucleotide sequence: TGTGCCAGCAGCGCCCGCGGCGGGGCGGGGACCGGGGAGCTGTTTTTT.

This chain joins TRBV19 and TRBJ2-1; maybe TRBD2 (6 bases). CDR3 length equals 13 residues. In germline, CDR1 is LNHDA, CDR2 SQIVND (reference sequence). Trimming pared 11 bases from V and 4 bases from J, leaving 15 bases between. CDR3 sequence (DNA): TGTGCCGAGGGGCCTAGCGAATACAATGAGCAGTTCTTC. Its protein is CAEGPSEYNEQFF.

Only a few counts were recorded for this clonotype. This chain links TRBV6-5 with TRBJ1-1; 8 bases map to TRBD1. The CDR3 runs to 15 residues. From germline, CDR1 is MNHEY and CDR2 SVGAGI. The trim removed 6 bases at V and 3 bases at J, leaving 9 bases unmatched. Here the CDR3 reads CASRHRQGWDTEAFF. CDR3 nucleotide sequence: TGTGCCAGCAGACATAGACAGGGGTGGGACACTGAAGCTTTCTTT.

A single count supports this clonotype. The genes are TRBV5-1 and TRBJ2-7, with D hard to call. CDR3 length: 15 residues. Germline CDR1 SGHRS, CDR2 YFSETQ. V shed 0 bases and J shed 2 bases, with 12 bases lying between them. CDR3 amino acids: CASSLEISLTYEQYF. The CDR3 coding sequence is TGCGCCAGCAGCTTGGAGATTAGCCTTACCTACGAGCAGTACTTC.

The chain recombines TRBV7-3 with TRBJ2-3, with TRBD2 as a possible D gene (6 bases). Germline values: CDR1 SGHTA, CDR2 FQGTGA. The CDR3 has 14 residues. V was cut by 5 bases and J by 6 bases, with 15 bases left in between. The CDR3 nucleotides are TGTGCCAGCAGCGTCGGACAAGGAGGGGATACGCAGTATTTT. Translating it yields CASSVGQGGDTQYF. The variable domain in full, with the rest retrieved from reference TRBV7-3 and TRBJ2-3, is GAGVSQTPSNKVTEKGKYVELRCDPISGHTALYWYRQSLGQGPEFLIYFQGTGAADDSGLPNDRFFAVRPEGSVSTLKIQRTERGDSAVYLCASSVGQGGDTQYFGPGTRLTVL.

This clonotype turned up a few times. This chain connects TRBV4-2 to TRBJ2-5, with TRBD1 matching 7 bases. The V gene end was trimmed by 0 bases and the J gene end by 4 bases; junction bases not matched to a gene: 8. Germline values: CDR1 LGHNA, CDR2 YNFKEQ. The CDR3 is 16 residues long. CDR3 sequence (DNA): TGTGCCAGCAGCCAAGACAGACAGGGTGGGCGAGAGACCCAGTACTTC. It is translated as CASSQDRQGGRETQYF.

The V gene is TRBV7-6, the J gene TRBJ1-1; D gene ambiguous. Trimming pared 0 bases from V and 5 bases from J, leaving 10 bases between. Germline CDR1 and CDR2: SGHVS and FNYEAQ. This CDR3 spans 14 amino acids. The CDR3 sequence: CASSLAATGTEAFF. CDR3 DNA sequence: TGTGCCAGCAGCTTAGCCGCGACGGGAACTGAAGCTTTCTTT.

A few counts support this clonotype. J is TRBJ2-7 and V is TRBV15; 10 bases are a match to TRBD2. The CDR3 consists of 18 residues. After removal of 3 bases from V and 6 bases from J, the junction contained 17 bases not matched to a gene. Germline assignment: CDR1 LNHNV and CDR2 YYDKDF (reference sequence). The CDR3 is CATSSSRLSLAGVPEQYF. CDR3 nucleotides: TGTGCCACCAGCAGTTCCAGATTGTCCCTAGCGGGAGTTCCCGAGCAGTACTTC.

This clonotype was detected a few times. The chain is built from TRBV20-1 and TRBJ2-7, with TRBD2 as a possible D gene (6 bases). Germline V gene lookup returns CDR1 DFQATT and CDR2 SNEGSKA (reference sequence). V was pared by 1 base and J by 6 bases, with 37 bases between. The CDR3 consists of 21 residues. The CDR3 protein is CSARVNPGTAPSPYVFGEQYF. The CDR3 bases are TGCAGTGCTAGAGTCAACCCGGGGACTGCCCCCTCTCCTTACGTTTTCGGCGAGCAGTACTTC.

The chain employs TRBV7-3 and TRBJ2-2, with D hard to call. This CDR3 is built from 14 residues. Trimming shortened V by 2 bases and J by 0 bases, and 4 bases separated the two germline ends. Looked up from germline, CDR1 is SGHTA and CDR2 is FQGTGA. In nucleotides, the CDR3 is TGTGCCAGCAGCTTAGTGGCGAACACCGGGGAGCTGTTTTTT. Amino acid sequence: CASSLVANTGELFF.

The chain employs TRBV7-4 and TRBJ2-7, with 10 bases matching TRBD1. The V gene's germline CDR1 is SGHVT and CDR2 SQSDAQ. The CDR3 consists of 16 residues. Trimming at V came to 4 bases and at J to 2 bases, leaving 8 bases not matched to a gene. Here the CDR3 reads CASSSPVDRGPYEQYF. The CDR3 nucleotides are TGTGCCAGCAGCTCCCCCGTTGACAGGGGGCCCTACGAGCAGTACTTC. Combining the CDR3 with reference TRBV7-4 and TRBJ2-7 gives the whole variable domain GAGVSQSPRYKVAKRGRDVALRCDSISGHVTLYWYRQTLGQGSEVLTYSQSDAQRDKSGRPSGRFSAERPERSVSTLKIQRTEQGDSAVYLCASSSPVDRGPYEQYFGPGTRLTVT.

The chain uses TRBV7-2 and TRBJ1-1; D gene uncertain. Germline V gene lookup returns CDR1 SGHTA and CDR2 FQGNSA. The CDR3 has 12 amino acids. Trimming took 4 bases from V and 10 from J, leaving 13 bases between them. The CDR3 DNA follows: TGTGCCAGCAGCTCGCGGAGCAGTTTAGCTTTCTTT. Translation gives CASSSRSSLAFF.

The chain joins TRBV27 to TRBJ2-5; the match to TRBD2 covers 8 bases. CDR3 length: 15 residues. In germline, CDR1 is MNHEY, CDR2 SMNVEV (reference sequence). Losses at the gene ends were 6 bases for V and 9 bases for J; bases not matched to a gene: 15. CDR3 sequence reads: CASRGGSGDPKAQYF. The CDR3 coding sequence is TGTGCCAGCAGGGGTGGTAGCGGGGACCCCAAGGCCCAGTACTTC.

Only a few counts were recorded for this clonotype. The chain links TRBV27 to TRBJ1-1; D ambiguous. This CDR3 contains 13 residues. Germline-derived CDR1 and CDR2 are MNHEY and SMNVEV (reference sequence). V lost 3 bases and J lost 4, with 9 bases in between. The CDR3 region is CASSFGGGTEAFF. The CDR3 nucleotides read TGTGCCAGCAGTTTTGGAGGTGGCACTGAAGCTTTCTTT.

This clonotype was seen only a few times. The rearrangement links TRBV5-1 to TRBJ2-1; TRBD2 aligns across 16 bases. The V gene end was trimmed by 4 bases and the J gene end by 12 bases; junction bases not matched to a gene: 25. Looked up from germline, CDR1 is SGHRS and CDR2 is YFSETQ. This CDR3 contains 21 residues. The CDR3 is CASSPSLPGLAGGPRSWWQFF. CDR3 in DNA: TGCGCCAGCAGCCCATCCTTGCCGGGACTAGCGGGAGGGCCCCGCTCCTGGTGGCAGTTCTTC.

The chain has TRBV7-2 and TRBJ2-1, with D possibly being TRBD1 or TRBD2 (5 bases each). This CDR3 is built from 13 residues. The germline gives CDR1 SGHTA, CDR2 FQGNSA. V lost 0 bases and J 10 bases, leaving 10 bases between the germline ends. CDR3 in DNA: TGTGCCAGCAGCTTAGCGGGGGTAGCAGAGCAGTTCTTC. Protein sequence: CASSLAGVAEQFF.

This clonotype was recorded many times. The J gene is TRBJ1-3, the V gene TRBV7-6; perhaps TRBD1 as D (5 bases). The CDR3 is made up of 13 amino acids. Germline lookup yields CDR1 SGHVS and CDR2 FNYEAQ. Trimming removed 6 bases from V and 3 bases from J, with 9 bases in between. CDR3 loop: CASSDRLGNTIYF. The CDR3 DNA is TGTGCCAGCAGTGACAGACTTGGAAACACCATATATTTT.

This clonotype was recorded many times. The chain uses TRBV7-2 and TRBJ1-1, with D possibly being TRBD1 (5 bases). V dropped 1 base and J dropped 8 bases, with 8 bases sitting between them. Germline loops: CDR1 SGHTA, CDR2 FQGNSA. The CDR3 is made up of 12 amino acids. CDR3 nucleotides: TGTGCCAGCAGCTTAGGCAGGGCCGAAGCTTTCTTT. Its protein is CASSLGRAEAFF.

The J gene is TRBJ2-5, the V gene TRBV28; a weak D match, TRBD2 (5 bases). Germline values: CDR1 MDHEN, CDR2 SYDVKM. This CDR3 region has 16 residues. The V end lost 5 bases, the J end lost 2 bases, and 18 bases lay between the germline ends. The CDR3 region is CASSPLLREGQETQYF. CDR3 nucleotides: TGTGCCAGCAGTCCCCTGCTGAGGGAAGGGCAAGAGACCCAGTACTTC. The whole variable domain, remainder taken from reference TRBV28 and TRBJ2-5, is DVKVTQSSRYLVKRTGEKVFLECVQDMDHENMFWYRQDPGLGLRLIYFSYDVKMKEKGDIPEGYSVSREKKERFSLILESASTNQTSMYLCASSPLLREGQETQYFGPGTRLLVL.

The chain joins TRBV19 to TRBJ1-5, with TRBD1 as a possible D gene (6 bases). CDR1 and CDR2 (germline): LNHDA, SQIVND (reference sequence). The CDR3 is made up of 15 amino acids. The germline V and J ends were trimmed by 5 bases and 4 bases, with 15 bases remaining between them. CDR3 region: CASSPRDTSNQPQHF. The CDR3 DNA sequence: TGTGCCAGTAGTCCTCGGGACACCTCTAATCAGCCCCAGCATTTT.

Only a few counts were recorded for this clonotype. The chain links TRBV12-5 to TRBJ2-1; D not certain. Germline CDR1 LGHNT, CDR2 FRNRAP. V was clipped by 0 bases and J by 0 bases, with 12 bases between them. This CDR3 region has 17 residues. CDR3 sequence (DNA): TGTGCTAGTGGTTTGGTACGAGGATCGCACTCCTACAATGAGCAGTTCTTC. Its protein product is CASGLVRGSHSYNEQFF.

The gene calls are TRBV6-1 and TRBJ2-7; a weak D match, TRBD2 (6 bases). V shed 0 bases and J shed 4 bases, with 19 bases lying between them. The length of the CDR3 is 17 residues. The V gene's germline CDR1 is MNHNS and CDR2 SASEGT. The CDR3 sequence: CASSEAGVGLFVYEQYF. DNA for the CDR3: TGTGCCAGCAGTGAAGCTGGGGTCGGACTATTCGTTTACGAGCAGTACTTC.

The CDR3 loop is CASSYSGLLNSPLHF. The CDR3 DNA is TGTGCCAGCAGTTACTCGGGACTGCTAAATTCACCCCTCCACTTT. V and J are TRBV6-5 and TRBJ1-6, with a weak D call TRBD1 (5 bases). The CDR3 sequence is 15 residues long. The V end was cut by 0 bases, the J end by 7 bases, with 10 bases between. Germline V gene data show CDR1 as MNHEY and CDR2 as SVGAGI.

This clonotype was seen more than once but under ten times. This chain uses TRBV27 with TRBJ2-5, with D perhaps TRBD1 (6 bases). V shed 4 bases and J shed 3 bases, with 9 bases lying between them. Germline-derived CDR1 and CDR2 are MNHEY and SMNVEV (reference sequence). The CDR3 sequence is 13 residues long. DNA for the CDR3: TGTGCCAGCAGTTGGACAGCTGAAGAGACCCAGTACTTC. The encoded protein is CASSWTAEETQYF.

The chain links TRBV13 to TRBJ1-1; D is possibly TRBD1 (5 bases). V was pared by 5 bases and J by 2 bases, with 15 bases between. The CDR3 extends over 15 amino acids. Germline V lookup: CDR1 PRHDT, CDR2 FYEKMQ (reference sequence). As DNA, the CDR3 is TGTGCCAGCAGCCCCTACAGGTTGCTCAACACTGAAGCTTTCTTT. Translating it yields CASSPYRLLNTEAFF.

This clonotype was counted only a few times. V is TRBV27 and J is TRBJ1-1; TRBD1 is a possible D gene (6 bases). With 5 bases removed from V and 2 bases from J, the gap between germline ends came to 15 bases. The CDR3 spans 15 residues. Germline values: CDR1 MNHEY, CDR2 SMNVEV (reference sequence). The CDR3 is CASSGTQGINTEAFF. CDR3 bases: TGTGCCAGCAGTGGTACTCAGGGGATCAACACTGAAGCTTTCTTT.

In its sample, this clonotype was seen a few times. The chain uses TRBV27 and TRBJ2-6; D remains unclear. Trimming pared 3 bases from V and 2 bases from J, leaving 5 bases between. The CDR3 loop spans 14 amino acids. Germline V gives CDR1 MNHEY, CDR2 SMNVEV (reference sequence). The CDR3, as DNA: TGTGCCAGCAGTTTCAGTCCTGGGGCCAACGTCCTGACTTTC. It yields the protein CASSFSPGANVLTF.

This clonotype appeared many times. The CDR3 here is CASRAGTGSTGELFF. The CDR3 region has the DNA TGTGCCAGCAGGGCCGGGACAGGGAGCACCGGGGAGCTGTTTTTT. This chain connects TRBV7-2 to TRBJ2-2; 9 bases map to TRBD1. V was pared by 6 bases and J by 4 bases, with 6 bases of the junction left unmatched. There are 15 residues in the CDR3. Germline lookup yields CDR1 SGHTA and CDR2 FQGNSA. The whole variable domain, filled in from reference TRBV7-2 and TRBJ2-2, reads GAGVSQSPSNKVTEKGKDVELRCDPISGHTALYWYRQSLGQGLEFLIYFQGNSAPDKSGLPSDRFSAERTGGSVSTLTIQRTQQEDSAVYLCASRAGTGSTGELFFGEGSRLTVL.